This T cell receptor beta chain is from a study of blood T cells in healthy people across ages. Notes on the study in general: Versus aged donors, long-lived donors had higher diversity and more naive CD4+ cells.

As to this clonotype: The antigen remains undetermined. Mismatch with germline at one junction end may stem from a read error.

Germline CDR1 reads SQVTM; CDR2 reads ANQGSEA. This CDR3 has 10 residues. Through a sample-barcoded 5' primer and a J-beta primer mix, a second PCR was run for about 7 to 12 cycles. Each sample provided no less than 2.5 million CDR3-containing paired-end reads. Via MiXCR, TCRdb re-called the 5' RACE reads, giving one row per CDR3 protein. The table lists 1,100,000 or so distinct CDR3 sequences, more than 35% of them singletons. Peripheral blood samples of 9 to 10 milliliters were drawn from each donor. The sequencing input was blood. The receptor's source is an older woman in good health. The chain is built from TRBV29-1 and TRBJ2-1; D is unclear. The CDR3 sequence is CSVGSNGQFF. CDR3 DNA: TGCAGCGTTGGCTCCAATGGGCAGTTCTTC.